One and the same sample provided the 20 T cell receptor beta chains below, sequenced in a study of tissue T cells after allogeneic stem cell transplantation. Noted time point: mouse harvest day 14 after allogeneic transplant. Tail vein injection delivered 10^7 T-cell-depleted bone marrow cells and 10^6 splenic CD5+ T cells. Only in-frame clones appear in the TCRdb table, and some are missing; sequencing was by immunoSEQ multiplex PCR. This table holds thousands of clones, 33% found once. The material sequenced was skin. The receptors were sampled from a female BALB/c mouse given C57BL/6 T cells with graft-versus-host disease after an allogeneic hematopoietic cell transplant.

For this clone: The gene symbols are mouse symbols. The missing CDR3 end, 1 residue past where the read stops, is filled in from the germline J gene. The gene calls are TRBV1 and TRBJ2-4; D remains unclear. The germline V and J ends were trimmed by 0 bases and 1 base, with 8 bases remaining between them. The germline gives CDR1 NSQYPW, CDR2 LRSPGD (reference sequence). The CDR3 sequence is 15 residues long. CDR3 DNA (partial): TGCACCTGCAGTGCAGATCACCAGGGTCAAAACACCTTGTAC. Translation: CTCSADHQGQNTLY. The CDR3, in full, reads CTCSADHQGQNTLYF.

Worth noting for this clone: The genes are named according to mouse. The read falls 1 residue short of the CDR3 end, and the missing part is taken from the germline J gene. This rearrangement joins TRBV13-1 to TRBJ2-2; 9 nucleotides match TRBD2. V was pared by 3 bases and J by 1 base, with 4 bases of the junction left unmatched. CDR1 is NSHNY and CDR2 is SYGAGN in the germline V gene. The CDR3 runs to 16 residues. The CDR3 region is CASSGRLGENTGQLYF. The DNA read from the CDR3 is TGTGCCAGCAGTGGGCGACTGGGGGAAAACACCGGGCAGCTCTAC.

With respect to this clone: The gene symbols are mouse symbols. The CDR3 extends 1 residue past the end of the read, so its final part is completed from the germline J gene. The chain is built from TRBV5 and TRBJ2-2, with TRBD1 matching over 8 bases. CDR3 size: 13 residues. With V trimmed by 6 bases and J by 4 bases, 1 base remained unmatched. The V gene's germline CDR1 is LGHNA and CDR2 YNLKQL (reference sequence). CDR3 DNA (partial): TGTGCCAGCAGTACAGGGGGCACCGGGCAGCTCTAC. Its protein product is CASSTGGTGQLY. From start to end, the CDR3 is CASSTGGTGQLYF.

This clone occurred a few times. All gene names here are mouse names. The read ends 1 residue shy of where the CDR3 ends; the end is completed using the germline J gene. The V call is TRBV26, the J call TRBJ2-7, with 8 bases identical to TRBD1. V gave up 4 bases and J gave up 1 base; unmatched junction bases: 6. This CDR3 is 15 amino acids long. Germline values: CDR1 KGHPV, CDR2 FQNQEV (reference sequence). CDR3 DNA, as far as it was read: TGTGCCAGCAGTCGTCCCGGGACAGGATCCTATGAACAGTAC. It encodes CASSRPGTGSYEQY. The whole CDR3 protein reads CASSRPGTGSYEQYF.

This clone appeared a single time. Genes here carry mouse names. The missing CDR3 end, 1 residue past where the read stops, is filled in from the germline J gene. The rearrangement uses TRBV12-2 and TRBJ1-3, with TRBD1 as a possible D gene (5 bases). V was clipped by 2 bases and J by 1 base, with 8 bases between them. Germline loops: CDR1 SGHLS, CDR2 HYDKME. The CDR3 is 14 amino acids. CDR3 DNA, as far as it was read: TGTGCCAGCTCTCGCCCAGGGTCTGGAAATACGCTCTAT. This codes for CASSRPGSGNTLY. The whole CDR3 protein is CASSRPGSGNTLYF.

By frequency in the sample, this clone is medium-sized. The gene names here belong to mouse. The read finishes 1 residue shy of the CDR3 end, and the germline J gene is used to complete it. The chain recombines TRBV3 with TRBJ2-7; possibly TRBD2 for D (7 bases). The CDR3 length is 14 residues. Germline CDR1 reads SNHLY; CDR2 reads FYNGKV (reference sequence). V lost 0 bases and J lost 4, with 10 bases in between. Partial CDR3 DNA: TGTGCCAGCAGCTTAGCTGGGGGGCTGTATGAACAGTAC. Its protein is CASSLAGGLYEQY. The CDR3, in full, reads CASSLAGGLYEQYF.

Points on this clone: Gene and germline names: mouse. The CDR3 goes on 1 residue after the read ends, and that part is filled in from the germline J gene. The V gene is TRBV13-3, the J gene TRBJ2-5; tentative D call: TRBD1 (6 bases). The germline CDR1 and CDR2 sequences are NNHDY and SYVADS. Between the trimmed V and J ends, which lost 0 bases and 2 bases, there was a span of 10 bases. The length of the CDR3 is 15 residues. CDR3 DNA, as far as it was read: TGTGCCAGCAGTGATGCCGGGACACCCCAAGACACCCAGTAC. As protein: CASSDAGTPQDTQY. The whole CDR3 protein reads CASSDAGTPQDTQYF.

Of note for this clone: Mouse gene names and germline throughout. The sequenced fragment ends 1 residue before the CDR3 boundary, so the rest is inferred from the germline J gene. The rearrangement links TRBV26 to TRBJ2-5; no reliable D call. The length of the CDR3 is 12 residues. Germline CDR1 reads KGHPV; CDR2 reads FQNQEV (reference sequence). With 2 bases removed from V and 5 bases from J, the gap between germline ends came to 5 bases. The sequenced part of the CDR3 DNA is TGTGCCAGCAGTCTGAGGGTAGACACCCAGTAC. Translating it yields CASSLRVDTQY. The whole CDR3 protein is CASSLRVDTQYF.

This clone was detected only a few times. The gene names here belong to mouse. The sequenced fragment ends 1 residue before the CDR3 boundary, so the rest is inferred from the germline J gene. V gene TRBV4 combines with J gene TRBJ1-1; D perhaps matches TRBD1 (5 bases). The CDR3 sequence is 13 residues long. V was cut by 5 bases and J by 1 base, with 8 bases left in between. Germline-derived CDR1 and CDR2 are LGHDT and YNNKQL (reference sequence). CDR3 amino acids: CASSAGRNTEVFF. The CDR3 bases that were read are TGTGCCAGCAGCGCGGGACGGAACACAGAAGTCTTC.

Worth noting for this clone: The gene symbols are mouse symbols. The DNA ends 1 residue before the CDR3 does, and the rest of the CDR3 is filled in from the germline J gene. V usage is TRBV19 and J usage is TRBJ2-3, with D maybe TRBD1 (6 bases). The V gene's germline CDR1 is FNHDT and CDR2 SITEND (reference sequence). V was clipped by 0 bases and J by 0 bases, with 11 bases between them. CDR3 length: 16 amino acids. Here the CDR3 reads CASSIEGQPSAETLYF. CDR3 bases read: TGTGCCAGCAGTATAGAGGGACAACCTAGTGCAGAAACGCTGTAT.

This clone was detected a few times. The germline and genes are mouse ones. The DNA ends 1 residue before the CDR3 does, and the rest of the CDR3 is filled in from the germline J gene. J is TRBJ2-7 and V is TRBV4, with 10 positions matching TRBD2. V gave up 4 bases and J gave up 4 bases; unmatched junction bases: 4. This CDR3 contains 14 residues. Germline V CDR1 and CDR2: LGHDT, YNNKQL (reference sequence). This CDR3 is CASSSGTGAYEQYF. Incomplete CDR3 DNA: TGTGCCAGCAGCTCCGGGACTGGGGCTTATGAACAGTAC.

The table lists this clone with a few counts. Each gene name is a mouse one. CDR3 sequence reads: CASSLGGGGEQYF. The sequenced part of the CDR3 DNA is TGTGCCAGCAGTTTAGGAGGGGGCGGTGAACAGTAC. The chain carries TRBV15 and TRBJ2-7, with a tentative D call TRBD1 (7 bases). Read coverage stops 1 residue before the CDR3 terminus; the germline J gene supplies the remainder. Germline CDR1 is SGHND and CDR2 is FRSKSL. V was clipped by 1 base and J by 6 bases, with 10 bases between them. This CDR3 has 13 residues.

This clone was counted between two and nine times. Here the gene names and germline are mouse. Read coverage stops 1 residue before the CDR3 terminus; the germline J gene supplies the remainder. The chain is built from TRBV13-3 and TRBJ1-6; D might be TRBD1 (6 bases). TRBJ1-6 is classed as an ORF, of uncertain function. The V and J ends lost 3 bases and 7 bases respectively, with 11 bases between them. The CDR3 has 14 residues. Germline assignment: CDR1 NNHDY and CDR2 SYVADS. This CDR3 is CASSGDRLNSPLYF. The CDR3 bases that were read are TGTGCCAGCAGTGGTGACAGGTTGAATTCGCCCCTCTAC.

Comments on this clone: The genes are named according to mouse. Coverage ceases 1 residue before the CDR3 finishes, and the germline J gene fills in the end. The rearrangement links TRBV31 to TRBJ1-1, with a weak D call TRBD1 (6 bases). Trimming took 4 bases from V and 4 from J, leaving 10 bases between them. Germline loops: CDR1 GKSSPN, CDR2 SITVG. The CDR3 runs 12 residues. The sequenced part of the CDR3 DNA is TGTGCCTGGAACAGGGAGGGCACAGAAGTCTTC. Translating gives CAWNREGTEVF. The CDR3 in its entirety is CAWNREGTEVFF. The full variable domain, its missing parts supplied by reference TRBV31 and TRBJ1-1, is AQTIHQWPVAEIKAVGSPLSLGCTIKGKSSPNLYWYWQATGGTLQQLFYSITVGQVESVVQLNLSASRPKDDQFILSTEKLLLSHSGFYLCAWNREGTEVFFGKGTRLTVV.

In the case of this clone: Gene names and germline refer to mouse. The CDR3 end is not reached by the read, which stops 1 residue before it; the germline J gene fills it in. V is TRBV3 and J is TRBJ1-1, with no clear D. With 5 bases removed from V and 3 bases from J, the gap between germline ends came to 7 bases. Germline assignment: CDR1 SNHLY and CDR2 FYNGKV (reference sequence). The CDR3 is made up of 12 amino acids. Partial CDR3 DNA: TGTGCCAGCAGCCTCCGGGACACAGAAGTCTTC. Amino acid sequence: CASSLRDTEVF. The entire CDR3 reads CASSLRDTEVFF.

This clone appeared a few times. Gene and germline names: mouse. The CDR3 end falls 1 residue outside the read, so it is completed with the germline J gene. This sequence joins TRBV23 and TRBJ2-1; no check of the table's D call, TRBD2, against the DNA was made. The germline V gene encodes CDR1 KGHTA and CDR2 FQNQQP. The CDR3 is made up of 13 amino acids. The chain's CDR3 is CSSSFLGWAEQFF. Incomplete CDR3 DNA: TGCTCCAGCAGTTTCCTGGGGTGGGCTGAGCAGTTC.

By sample fraction, this clone is medium-sized. The genes and germline here are from mouse. Sequencing ends 1 residue short of the CDR3 end; the germline J gene provides the rest. J is TRBJ1-4 and V is TRBV29; D is undetermined. Germline V gene sequence: CDR1 MSHET, CDR2 SYDVDS. There are 11 residues in the CDR3. Trimming stripped 6 bases from V and 7 bases from J, with 6 bases between. The CDR3 bases that were read are TGTGCTAGCAGGGGTGGCGAAAGATTATTT. Its translation: CASRGGERLF. The entire CDR3 protein reads CASRGGERLFF.

Concerning this clone: The genes and germline here are from mouse. The read terminates 1 residue ahead of where the CDR3 ends, so the germline J gene completes it. The rearrangement uses TRBV26 and TRBJ2-1, with a tentative D call TRBD1 (7 bases). V was shortened by 3 bases and J by 7 bases, with 10 bases between the two germline ends. CDR3 size: 13 residues. Germline V gene lookup returns CDR1 KGHPV and CDR2 FQNQEV (reference sequence). The chain's CDR3 is CASSLGGWAEQFF. The sequenced CDR3 bases are TGTGCCAGCAGTCTAGGGGGCTGGGCTGAGCAGTTC.

This clone was picked up a small number of times. The gene names given are mouse names. The covered CDR3 bases are TGTGCCAGCACGGGACAGGGGAACACAGAAGTCTTC. This sequence encodes CASTGQGNTEVF. The CDR3 as a whole reads CASTGQGNTEVFF. The chain recombines TRBV3 with TRBJ1-1; 9 bases agree with TRBD1. The sequence runs out 1 residue before the end of the CDR3; the remainder is reconstructed from the germline J gene. CDR3 length: 13 amino acids. The germline V gene encodes CDR1 SNHLY and CDR2 FYNGKV (reference sequence). V lost 7 bases and J lost 1; bases outside the gene matches: 1.

Worth noting for this clone: Gene names follow the mouse nomenclature. The missing CDR3 end, 1 residue past where the read stops, is filled in from the germline J gene. The chain joins TRBV26 to TRBJ2-4; D perhaps matches TRBD1 (6 bases). CDR1 KGHPV and CDR2 FQNQEV come from the germline V gene (reference sequence). Trimming took 6 bases from V and 0 from J, leaving 10 bases between them. The CDR3 loop spans 14 amino acids. CDR3 in amino acids: CASSPGQSQNTLYF. The CDR3 bases that were read are TGTGCCAGCAGCCCGGGACAAAGTCAAAACACCTTGTAC.